There are many counts of the clone carrying this TCR beta chain. What it binds is not known. This record belongs to a study of neurological immune-mediated disorders. The cDNA was produced through 5'RACE with 10-nucleotide random UMIs. In TCRdb, the 5' RACE reads were re-called with MiXCR into one record per CDR3 protein. The table has some 87,000 distinct CDR3 sequences, approximately 6% seen once. The V gene's germline CDR1 is SGHKS and CDR2 YYEKEE (reference sequence). The ends lost 0 bases at V and 1 base at J; junction bases unmatched: 3. The CDR3 runs to 17 residues. Regarding time point: longitudinal time-point 2. Stored at -80 C, 2 million PBMCs were the source of the unsorted libraries. Study-level results: No link was found between any clinical or MRI feature and the multiple sclerosis repertoire cluster. CDR3 amino acid sequences found in expanded clones were never shared across subjects, suggesting private repertoires in all groups.

This chain uses TRBV5-5 with TRBJ2-3; TRBD2 matches 12 bases. The TCR comes from a woman in her sixties with multiple sclerosis. The sequenced sample was PBMCs. CDR3 coding DNA: TGTGCCAGCAGCTTGGGACCTAGCGGGGGGGGCACAGATACGCAGTATTTT. Protein: CASSLGPSGGGTDTQYF.